Listed below are T cell receptor beta chains from one sample, sequenced in a study of blood T cell repertoires in COVID-19. Some clones are missing from TCRdb's copy, which holds only in-frame ones; the method was immunoSEQ multiplex PCR. Here the sample spans some 200,000 clones, about 88% being singletons. The sequencing sample was made of PBMCs or T cells enriched from blood (not recorded which). The receptors stem from a woman aged 30 to 39 who had recovered from COVID-19. Each CDR3 is given with its conserved first and last residue. D genes are given only for firm matches. Size values are once, few and many counts, or a class for expanded clones, and some rows have none.

D: TRBD1
J: TRBJ2-7
size: NA
V: TRBV18
CDR3: CASFRQGYEQYF
DNA: TGTGCCAGCTTTAGACAGGGATACGAGCAGTACTTC

D: TRBD1
J: TRBJ2-6
size: NA
V: TRBV13
CDR3: CASSTRDRELAGANVLTF
DNA: TGTGCCAGCAGCACCCGGGACAGGGAGCTCGCTGGGGCCAACGTCCTGACTTTC

D: NA
J: TRBJ1-2
size: once
V: TRBV6-5
CDR3: CASGADFNYGYTF
DNA: TGTGCCAGCGGGGCAGATTTTAACTATGGCTACACCTTC

D: NA
J: TRBJ1-5
size: NA
V: TRBV6-1
CDR3: CASSETGHSNQPQHF
DNA: TGTGCCAGCAGTGAGACAGGTCATAGCAATCAGCCCCAGCATTTT

D: TRBD1
J: TRBJ1-2
size: once
V: TRBV19
CDR3: CASSPQGVNYGYTF
DNA: TGTGCCAGTAGCCCACAGGGGGTAAACTATGGCTACACCTTC

D: NA
J: TRBJ2-2
size: NA
V: TRBV6-4
CDR3: CASSDPTRGLFF
DNA: TGTGCCAGCAGTGACCCGACAAGGGGGTTGTTTTTT

D: NA
J: TRBJ2-3
size: NA
V: TRBV9
CDR3: CASSVVKDTQYF
DNA: TGTGCCAGCAGCGTAGTCAAAGATACGCAGTATTTT

D: NA
J: TRBJ1-2
size: NA
V: TRBV18
CDR3: CASSPRGVDYGYTF
DNA: TGTGCCAGCTCACCACGAGGAGTAGACTATGGCTACACCTTC

D: TRBD1
J: TRBJ1-1
size: NA
V: TRBV19
CDR3: CASSIGDRGGNTEAFF
DNA: TGTGCCAGTAGTATAGGGGACAGGGGTGGGAACACTGAAGCTTTCTTT

D: NA
J: TRBJ2-3
size: NA
V: TRBV5-1
CDR3: CASSFSGITDTQYF
DNA: TGCGCCAGCAGCTTTAGCGGTATCACAGATACGCAGTATTTT

D: NA
J: TRBJ2-1
size: NA
V: TRBV20-1
CDR3: CSATRTNQFF
DNA: TGCAGTGCAACTCGGACTAACCAGTTCTTC

D: NA
J: TRBJ1-3
size: NA
V: TRBV6-5
CDR3: CASTDGGFRNTIYF
DNA: TGTGCCAGCACCGACGGGGGGTTTCGGAACACCATATATTTT

D: TRBD2
J: TRBJ2-1
size: NA
V: TRBV14
CDR3: CASRSTSGGIGNEQFF
DNA: TGTGCCAGCAGGTCTACTAGCGGGGGTATTGGCAATGAGCAGTTCTTC

D: TRBD2
J: TRBJ2-2
size: once
V: TRBV2
CDR3: CASSESASGGAGTGELFF
DNA: TGTGCCAGCAGTGAATCGGCTAGCGGGGGGGCCGGGACCGGGGAGCTGTTTTTT

D: TRBD1
J: TRBJ2-7
size: NA
V: TRBV4-1
CDR3: CASSQAPPLTGASSYEQYF
DNA: TGCGCCAGCAGCCAAGCCCCCCCCCTAACAGGGGCTTCCTCCTACGAGCAGTACTTC

D: NA
J: TRBJ1-1
size: NA
V: TRBV5-4
CDR3: CASSRHPGDTEAFF
DNA: TGTGCCAGCAGTCGACACCCAGGGGACACTGAAGCTTTCTTT

D: TRBD1
J: TRBJ1-1
size: NA
V: TRBV4-1
CDR3: CASSARGPGTEAFF
DNA: TGCGCCAGCAGCGCCAGGGGGCCGGGCACTGAAGCTTTCTTT

D: NA
J: TRBJ1-4
size: once
V: TRBV11-2
CDR3: CASSSWGLLNEKLFF
DNA: TGTGCCAGCAGCTCGTGGGGCCTGCTAAATGAAAAACTGTTTTTT

D: NA
J: TRBJ2-1
size: few
V: TRBV6-2/TRBV6-3
CDR3: CASSYSFNNEQFF
DNA: TGTGCCAGCAGTTACTCGTTTAACAATGAGCAGTTCTTC

D: TRBD2
J: TRBJ2-5
size: NA
V: TRBV5-1
CDR3: CASSEGLAVQETQYF
DNA: TGCGCCAGCAGCGAGGGACTAGCGGTCCAAGAGACCCAGTACTTC

D: NA
J: TRBJ2-5
size: NA
V: TRBV7-9
CDR3: CASLPGFSGETQYF
DNA: TGTGCCAGCCTTCCGGGGTTCTCTGGGGAGACCCAGTACTTC

D: TRBD2
J: TRBJ2-1
size: few
V: TRBV24-1
CDR3: CATSLGLAGEQFF
DNA: TGTGCCACCAGCCTTGGACTAGCGGGTGAGCAGTTCTTC